The rows below give T cell receptor beta chains drawn from one sample of a study of control samples from healthy donors and cancer patients. The assay was immunoSEQ multiplex PCR, and TCRdb's table has in-frame clones only and misses some. The sample records some 99,000 clones, over 75% being singletons. The sample taken for sequencing was blood. The receptors here all came from a human donor in good health. The donor label of this sample is uncertain. Both conserved end residues are part of each CDR3. Fields, in order: clone size, J gene, D gene, V gene, CDR3 protein, CDR3 DNA. A D gene is named only where the DNA matches it firmly. Expanded clones get a size class; other rows say once, few or many, or leave the size out.

>NA|TRBJ1-2|NA|TRBV9
CASSVGDNYGYTF
TGTGCCAGCAGCGTTGGGGATAACTATGGCTACACCTTC
>NA|TRBJ2-3|TRBD1|TRBV7-9
CASSLSGQGGHTQYF
TGTGCCAGCAGCTTAAGCGGACAGGGGGGTCATACGCAGTATTTT
>NA|TRBJ2-7|TRBD1|TRBV28
CASSPDRVVYEQYF
TGTGCCAGCAGTCCTGACAGGGTAGTTTACGAGCAGTACTTC
>once|TRBJ1-2|TRBD1|TRBV18
CASSPDRGLYGYTF
TGTGCCAGCTCACCGGACAGGGGTTTATATGGCTACACCTTC
>NA|TRBJ1-2|TRBD1|TRBV2
CASSPPGQDYGYTF
TGTGCCAGCAGTCCCCCGGGACAGGACTATGGCTACACCTTC
>NA|TRBJ2-7|NA|TRBV6-5
CASSYGLVDEQYF
TGTGCCAGCAGTTACGGTCTAGTCGACGAGCAGTACTTC
>NA|TRBJ1-3|NA|TRBV30
CAWSGESGNTIYF
TGTGCCTGGAGCGGGGAGTCTGGAAACACCATATATTTT
>NA|TRBJ2-7|TRBD1|TRBV6-2/TRBV6-3
CASSPHRDSSYEQYF
TGTGCCAGCAGCCCTCACCGGGACAGCTCCTACGAGCAGTACTTC
>NA|TRBJ1-2|NA|TRBV2
CASSGGGPSYGYTF
TGTGCCAGCAGTGGAGGGGGACCGAGCTATGGCTACACCTTC
>few|TRBJ2-1|TRBD2|TRBV2
CASRGTSGGYNEQFF
TGTGCCAGCCGTGGGACTAGCGGGGGGTACAATGAGCAGTTCTTC
>NA|TRBJ1-3|NA|TRBV12-3/TRBV12-4
CASSFEGNTIYF
TGTGCCAGCAGTTTTGAAGGAAACACCATATATTTT
>NA|TRBJ1-3|NA|TRBV3-1/TRBV3-2
CASSQDKRLDGTGNTIYF
TGTGCCAGCAGCCAAGATAAACGCCTGGATGGGACTGGAAACACCATATATTTT
>NA|TRBJ1-2|TRBD1|TRBV7-6
CASSPTGVHGYTF
TGTGCCAGCAGCCCGACAGGGGTCCATGGCTACACCTTC
>NA|TRBJ2-2|NA|TRBV5-1
CASSLARTGELFF
TGCGCCAGCAGCTTGGCCCGAACCGGGGAGCTGTTTTTT
>NA|TRBJ2-5|TRBD1|TRBV5-1
CASSLDRGYQETQYF
TGCGCCAGCAGCTTGGACAGGGGGTACCAAGAGACCCAGTACTTC
>NA|TRBJ1-1|NA|TRBV2
CASKLGRDTEAFF
TGTGCCAGTAAACTGGGGCGGGACACTGAAGCTTTCTTT
>NA|TRBJ1-1|TRBD1|TRBV7-8
CASSAGQLHTEAFF
TGTGCCAGCAGCGCGGGACAGCTCCACACTGAAGCTTTCTTT
>NA|TRBJ1-1|NA|TRBV2
CASSETALTGNTEAFF
TGTGCCAGCAGTGAGACCGCATTGACAGGAAACACTGAAGCTTTCTTT
>NA|TRBJ2-1|NA|TRBV30
CAWSVTVDEQFF
TGTGCCTGGAGTGTTACTGTGGATGAGCAGTTCTTC
>few|TRBJ1-1|NA|TRBV7-2
CASSSTSTGGGAFF
TGTGCCAGCAGCTCCACCTCAACGGGCGGGGGAGCTTTCTTT
>NA|TRBJ1-1|NA|TRBV2
CASRGTPTEAFF
TGTGCCAGCCGTGGGACACCCACTGAAGCTTTCTTT
>NA|TRBJ2-5|TRBD1|TRBV7-6
CASSGGQKYQETQYF
TGTGCCAGCAGCGGGGGACAGAAATACCAAGAGACCCAGTACTTC
>NA|TRBJ1-6|NA|TRBV5-4
CASSLYVGGYFSNSPLHF
TGTGCCAGCAGCTTGTATGTCGGCGGATATTTCTCAAATTCACCCCTCCACTTT
>once|TRBJ1-5|NA|TRBV19
CASSIGLGLQPQHF
TGTGCCAGTAGTATCGGGTTGGGACTCCAGCCCCAGCATTTT
>NA|TRBJ2-5|TRBD1|TRBV18
CASSRDRTVQETQYF
TGTGCCAGCTCCCGGGACAGGACCGTCCAAGAGACCCAGTACTTC
>NA|TRBJ2-3|NA|TRBV19
CASSINSAGTDTQYF
TGTGCCAGTAGTATCAATTCGGCGGGCACAGATACGCAGTATTTT
>NA|TRBJ2-3|TRBD2|TRBV4-3
CASSQGASGGAVTDTQYF
TGCGCCAGCAGCCAAGGGGCCAGCGGGGGGGCGGTCACAGATACGCAGTATTTT
>NA|TRBJ1-1|NA|TRBV18
CASSLRVNTEAFF
TGTGCCAGCTCACTCAGGGTGAACACTGAAGCTTTCTTT
>NA|TRBJ1-4|TRBD1|TRBV5-4
CASSTGGTNEKLFF
TGTGCCAGCAGCACAGGGGGTACTAATGAAAAACTGTTTTTT
>NA|TRBJ2-7|TRBD2|TRBV27
CASSFLQTSGGTYEQYF
TGTGCCAGCAGTTTCCTTCAGACTAGCGGGGGAACCTACGAGCAGTACTTC
>NA|TRBJ1-6|NA|TRBV12-3/TRBV12-4
CASSLKVNSPLHF
TGTGCCAGCAGTTTAAAGGTTAATTCACCCCTCCACTTT
>once|TRBJ2-1|TRBD1|TRBV4-3
CASSQDITRTGMTDEQFF
TGCGCCAGCAGCCAAGATATTACCCGGACAGGGATGACGGATGAGCAGTTCTTC
>NA|TRBJ2-2|NA|TRBV5-1
CASSLARGENTGELFF
TGCGCCAGCAGCTTGGCCAGGGGCGAGAACACCGGGGAGCTGTTTTTT
>NA|TRBJ1-4|NA|TRBV5-1
CASSLRLSATNEKLFF
TGCGCCAGCAGCTTGCGTCTAAGTGCAACTAATGAAAAACTGTTTTTT
>NA|TRBJ2-6|NA|TRBV5-5
CASSLRAGSTGANVLTF
TGTGCCAGCAGCTTGAGGGCAGGGTCGACGGGGGCCAACGTCCTGACTTTC
>NA|TRBJ2-3|NA|TRBV2
CASSTMGERTDTQYF
TGTGCCAGCAGTACGATGGGGGAACGAACAGATACGCAGTATTTT
>NA|TRBJ1-1|TRBD1|TRBV7-9
CASSPAGTGLHTEAFF
TGTGCCAGCAGCCCCGCCGGGACAGGGTTGCACACTGAAGCTTTCTTT
>NA|TRBJ1-4|NA|TRBV27
CASSLSPRGWEKLFF
TGTGCCAGCAGTTTATCTCCCCGGGGCTGGGAAAAACTGTTTTTT
>NA|TRBJ2-5|TRBD2|TRBV5-8
CASSPPSGGAQETQYF
TGTGCCAGCAGCCCCCCAAGCGGGGGGGCCCAAGAGACCCAGTACTTC
>NA|TRBJ2-1|NA|TRBV18
CASSRQDLNEQFF
TGTGCCAGCTCGAGACAGGATCTGAATGAGCAGTTCTTC
>NA|TRBJ2-7|TRBD2|TRBV3-1/TRBV3-2
CASSQGTSGAYEQYF
TGTGCCAGCAGCCAAGGGACTAGCGGAGCCTACGAGCAGTACTTC
>NA|TRBJ2-1|NA|TRBV7-9
CASSLVSPNEQFF
TGTGCCAGCAGCTTAGTGAGCCCCAATGAGCAGTTCTTC
>NA|TRBJ2-7|NA|TRBV6-5
CASSHTYEQYF
TGTGCCAGCAGCCACACCTACGAGCAGTACTTC
>NA|TRBJ2-7|NA|TRBV5-6
CASSPDRNYEQYF
TGTGCCAGCAGCCCCGACAGGAACTACGAGCAGTACTTC
>NA|TRBJ1-1|NA|TRBV10-3
CAISDGGETEAFF
TGTGCCATCAGTGACGGGGGAGAAACTGAAGCTTTCTTT
>once|TRBJ2-1|NA|TRBV21-1
CASSKFPGGSYNEQFF
TGTGCCAGCAGCAAATTTCCGGGGGGCTCCTACAATGAGCAGTTCTTC
>NA|TRBJ1-5|NA|TRBV6-1
CASSDTSQAQPQHF
TGTGCCAGCAGTGACACATCACAGGCTCAGCCCCAGCATTTT
>NA|TRBJ2-3|NA|TRBV3-1/TRBV3-2
CASSQQTGPTDTQYF
TGTGCCAGCAGCCAACAAACGGGGCCCACAGATACGCAGTATTTT
>NA|TRBJ2-5|NA|TRBV11-2
CASSLDIGRQTQYF
TGTGCCAGCAGCTTAGATATAGGGAGGCAGACCCAGTACTTC
>NA|TRBJ1-2|TRBD1|TRBV18
CASSLGTGGTGYTF
TGTGCCAGCTCCCTCGGGACAGGGGGAACTGGCTACACCTTC
>few|TRBJ1-6|TRBD1|TRBV6-6
CASSYSMTGPSPLHF
TGTGCCAGCAGTTACTCGATGACAGGGCCTTCACCCCTCCACTTT
>NA|TRBJ2-7|TRBD1|TRBV30
CASWDSRRGYEQYF
TGTGCCTCTTGGGACAGCCGGAGAGGCTACGAGCAGTACTTC
>few|TRBJ1-6|NA|TRBV2
CASSVDKVNSPLHF
TGTGCCAGCAGTGTCGACAAGGTCAATTCACCCCTCCACTTT
>NA|TRBJ1-2|TRBD1|TRBV14
CASSQGTGAGVYYGYTF
TGTGCCAGCAGCCAAGGCACAGGGGCCGGGGTTTACTATGGCTACACCTTC